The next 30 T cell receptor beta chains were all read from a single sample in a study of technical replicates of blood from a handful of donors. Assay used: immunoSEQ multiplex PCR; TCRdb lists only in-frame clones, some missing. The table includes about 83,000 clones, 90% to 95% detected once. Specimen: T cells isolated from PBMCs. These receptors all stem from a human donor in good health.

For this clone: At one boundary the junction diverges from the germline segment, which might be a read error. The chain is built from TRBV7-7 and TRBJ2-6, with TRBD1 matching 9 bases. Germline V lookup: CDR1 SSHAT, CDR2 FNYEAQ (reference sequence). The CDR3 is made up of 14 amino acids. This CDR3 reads CASSTGQGANVLTF. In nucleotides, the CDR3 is TGTGCTAGCAGTACGGGACAGGGAGCCAACGTCCTGACTTTC.

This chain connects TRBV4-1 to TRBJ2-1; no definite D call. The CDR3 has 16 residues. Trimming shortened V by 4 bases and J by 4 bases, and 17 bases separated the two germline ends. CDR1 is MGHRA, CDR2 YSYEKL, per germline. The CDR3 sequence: CASSPRDSTFYNEQFF. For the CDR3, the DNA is TGCGCCAGCAGCCCCCGAGACTCAACTTTTTACAATGAGCAGTTCTTC.

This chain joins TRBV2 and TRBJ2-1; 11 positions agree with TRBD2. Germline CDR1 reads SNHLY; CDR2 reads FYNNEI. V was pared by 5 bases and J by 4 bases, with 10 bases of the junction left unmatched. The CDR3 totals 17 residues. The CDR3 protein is CASSPRLAGLTYNEQFF. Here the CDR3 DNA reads TGTGCCAGCAGTCCGAGACTAGCGGGGCTGACTTACAATGAGCAGTTCTTC.

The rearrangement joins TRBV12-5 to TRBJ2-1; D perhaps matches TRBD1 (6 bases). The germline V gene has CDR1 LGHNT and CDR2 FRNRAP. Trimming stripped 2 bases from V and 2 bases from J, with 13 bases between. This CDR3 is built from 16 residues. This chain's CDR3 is CASGLYPGEAYNEQFF. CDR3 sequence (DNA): TGTGCTAGTGGTTTGTATCCAGGGGAAGCCTACAATGAGCAGTTCTTC. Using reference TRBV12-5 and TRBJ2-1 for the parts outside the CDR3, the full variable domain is DARVTQTPRHKVTEMGQEVTMRCQPILGHNTVFWYRQTMMQGLELLAYFRNRAPLDDSGMPKDRFSAEMPDATLATLKIQPSEPRDSAVYFCASGLYPGEAYNEQFFGPGTRLTVL.

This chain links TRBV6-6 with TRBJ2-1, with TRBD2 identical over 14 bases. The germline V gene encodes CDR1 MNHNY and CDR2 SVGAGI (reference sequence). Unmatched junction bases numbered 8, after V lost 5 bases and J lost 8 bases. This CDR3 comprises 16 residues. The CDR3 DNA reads TGTGCCAGCAGTCCCCGGACTAGCGGGAGGTCAGATGAGCAGTTCTTC. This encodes CASSPRTSGRSDEQFF.

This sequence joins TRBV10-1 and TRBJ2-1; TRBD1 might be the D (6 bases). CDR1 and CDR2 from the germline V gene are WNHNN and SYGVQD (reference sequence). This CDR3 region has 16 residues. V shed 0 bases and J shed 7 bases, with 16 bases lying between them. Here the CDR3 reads CASSESRGGRKNEQFF. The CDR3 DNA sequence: TGCGCCAGCAGTGAGTCGCGAGGGGGTCGGAAAAATGAGCAGTTCTTC.

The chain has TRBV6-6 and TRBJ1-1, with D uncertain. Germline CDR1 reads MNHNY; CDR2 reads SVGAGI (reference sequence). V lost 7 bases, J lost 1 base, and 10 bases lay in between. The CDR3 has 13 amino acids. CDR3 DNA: TGTGCCAGCATCCCAGGCCGGAACACTGAAGCTTTCTTT. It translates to CASIPGRNTEAFF.

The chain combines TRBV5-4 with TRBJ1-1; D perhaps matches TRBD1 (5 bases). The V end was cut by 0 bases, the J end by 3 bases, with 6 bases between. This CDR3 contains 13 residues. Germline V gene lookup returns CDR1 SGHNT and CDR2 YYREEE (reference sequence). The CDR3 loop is CASSLGQHTEAFF. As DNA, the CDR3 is TGTGCCAGCAGCTTGGGACAGCACACTGAAGCTTTCTTT.

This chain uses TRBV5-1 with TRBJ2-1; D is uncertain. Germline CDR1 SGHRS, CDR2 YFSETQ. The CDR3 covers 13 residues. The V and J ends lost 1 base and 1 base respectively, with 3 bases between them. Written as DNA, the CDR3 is TGCGCCAGCAGCTTGACTTCCTACAATGAGCAGTTCTTC. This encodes CASSLTSYNEQFF. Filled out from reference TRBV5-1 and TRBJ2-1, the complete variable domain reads KAGVTQTPRYLIKTRGQQVTLSCSPISGHRSVSWYQQTPGQGLQFLFEYFSETQRNKGNFPGRFSGRQFSNSRSEMNVSTLELGDSALYLCASSLTSYNEQFFGPGTRLTVL.

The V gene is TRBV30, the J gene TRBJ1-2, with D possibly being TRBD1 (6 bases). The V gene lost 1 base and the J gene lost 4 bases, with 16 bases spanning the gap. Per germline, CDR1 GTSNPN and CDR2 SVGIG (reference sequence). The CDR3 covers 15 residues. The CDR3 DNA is TGTGCCTGGAGTGAGGGGGGGGGCACCATCTATGGCTACACCTTC. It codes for CAWSEGGGTIYGYTF.

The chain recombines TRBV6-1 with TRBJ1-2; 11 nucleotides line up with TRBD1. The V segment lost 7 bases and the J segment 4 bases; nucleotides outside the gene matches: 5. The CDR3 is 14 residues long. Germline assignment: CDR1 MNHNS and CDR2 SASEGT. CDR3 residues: CASTWTGGSYGYTF. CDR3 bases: TGTGCCAGCACGTGGACAGGGGGCAGCTATGGCTACACCTTC.

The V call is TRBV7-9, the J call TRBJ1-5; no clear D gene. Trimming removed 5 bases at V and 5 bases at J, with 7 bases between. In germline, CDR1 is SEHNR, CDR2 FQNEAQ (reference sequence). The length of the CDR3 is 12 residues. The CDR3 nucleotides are TGTGCCAGCAGCGTAACTGATCAGCCCCAGCATTTT. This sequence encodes CASSVTDQPQHF.

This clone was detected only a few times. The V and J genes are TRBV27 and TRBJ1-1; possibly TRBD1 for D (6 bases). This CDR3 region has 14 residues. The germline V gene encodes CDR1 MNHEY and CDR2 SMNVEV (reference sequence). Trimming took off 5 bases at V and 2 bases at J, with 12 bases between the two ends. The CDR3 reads CASSPLRGNTEAFF. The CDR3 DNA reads TGTGCCAGCAGTCCCCTCAGGGGCAACACTGAAGCTTTCTTT.

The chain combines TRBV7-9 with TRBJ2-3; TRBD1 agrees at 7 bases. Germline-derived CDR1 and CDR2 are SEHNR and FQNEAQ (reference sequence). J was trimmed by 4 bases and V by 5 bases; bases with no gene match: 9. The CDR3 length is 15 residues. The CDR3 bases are TGTGCCAGCAGCCAACAGGGGCTCAGAGCAGATACGCAGTATTTT. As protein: CASSQQGLRADTQYF. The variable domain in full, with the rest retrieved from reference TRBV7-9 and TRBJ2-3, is DTGVSQNPRHKITKRGQNVTFRCDPISEHNRLYWYRQTLGQGPEFLTYFQNEAQLEKSRLLSDRFSAERPKGSFSTLEIQRTEQGDSAMYLCASSQQGLRADTQYFGPGTRLTVL.

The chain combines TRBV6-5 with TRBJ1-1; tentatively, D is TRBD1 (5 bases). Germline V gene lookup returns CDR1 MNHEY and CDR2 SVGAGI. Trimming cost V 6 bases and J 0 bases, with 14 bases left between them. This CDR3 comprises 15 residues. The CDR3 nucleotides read TGTGCCAGCAGCCTAGCGGGGGGTTTGAACACTGAAGCTTTCTTT. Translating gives CASSLAGGLNTEAFF.

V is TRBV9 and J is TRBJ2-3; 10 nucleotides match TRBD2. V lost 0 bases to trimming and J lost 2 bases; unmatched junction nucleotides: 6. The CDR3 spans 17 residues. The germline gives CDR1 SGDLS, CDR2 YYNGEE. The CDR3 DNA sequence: TGTGCCAGCAGCGTAGGGAGCGGGAGGGCCCCCACAGATACGCAGTATTTT. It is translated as CASSVGSGRAPTDTQYF. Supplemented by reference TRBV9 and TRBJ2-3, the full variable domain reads DSGVTQTPKHLITATGQRVTLRCSPRSGDLSVYWYQQSLDQGLQFLIQYYNGEERAKGNILERFSAQQFPDLHSELNLSSLELGDSALYFCASSVGSGRAPTDTQYFGPGTRLTVL.

CDR3 region: CASSQKPQGYSGNTIYF. Here the CDR3 DNA reads TGCGCCAGCAGCCAAAAACCCCAGGGGTACTCTGGAAACACCATATATTTT. The V and J genes are TRBV4-1 and TRBJ1-3, with a weak D call TRBD1 (6 bases). The CDR3 length is 17 residues. The germline gives CDR1 MGHRA, CDR2 YSYEKL. V dropped 2 bases and J dropped 0 bases, with 14 bases sitting between them.

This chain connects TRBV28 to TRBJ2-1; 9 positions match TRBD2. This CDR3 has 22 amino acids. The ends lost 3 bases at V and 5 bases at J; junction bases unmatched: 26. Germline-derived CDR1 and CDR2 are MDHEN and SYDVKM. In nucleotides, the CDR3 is TGTGCCAGCAGTTTTATCGGGTCTGGCCCAAGGACTAGCGAGTCCTACGACAATGAGCAGTTCTTC. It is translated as CASSFIGSGPRTSESYDNEQFF. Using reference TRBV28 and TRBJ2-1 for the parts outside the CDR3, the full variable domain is DVKVTQSSRYLVKRTGEKVFLECVQDMDHENMFWYRQDPGLGLRLIYFSYDVKMKEKGDIPEGYSVSREKKERFSLILESASTNQTSMYLCASSFIGSGPRTSESYDNEQFFGPGTRLTVL.

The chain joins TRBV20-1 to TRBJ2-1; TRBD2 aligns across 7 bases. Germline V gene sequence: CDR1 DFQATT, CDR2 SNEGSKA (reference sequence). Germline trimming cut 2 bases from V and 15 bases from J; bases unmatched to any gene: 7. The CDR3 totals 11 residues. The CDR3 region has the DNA TGCAGTGCTAGATTGCGGGAGAAGGGGTTCTTC. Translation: CSARLREKGFF.

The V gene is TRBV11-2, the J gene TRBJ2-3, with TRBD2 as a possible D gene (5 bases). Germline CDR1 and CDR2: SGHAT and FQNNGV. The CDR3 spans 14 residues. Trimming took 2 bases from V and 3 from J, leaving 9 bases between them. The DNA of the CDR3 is TGTGCCAGCAGCTTACCGGGAAGAACAGATACGCAGTATTTT. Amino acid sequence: CASSLPGRTDTQYF.

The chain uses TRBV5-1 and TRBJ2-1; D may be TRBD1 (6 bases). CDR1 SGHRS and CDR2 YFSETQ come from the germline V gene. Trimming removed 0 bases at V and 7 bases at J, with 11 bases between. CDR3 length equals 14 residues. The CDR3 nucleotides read TGCGCCAGCAGCTTGGTACAGGGCTTTAATGAGCAGTTCTTC. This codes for CASSLVQGFNEQFF.

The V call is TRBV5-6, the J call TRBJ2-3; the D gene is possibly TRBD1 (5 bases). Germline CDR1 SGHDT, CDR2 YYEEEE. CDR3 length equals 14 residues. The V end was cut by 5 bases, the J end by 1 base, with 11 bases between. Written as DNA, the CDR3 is TGTGCCAGCAGGGGTAGGGGTGGCACAGATACGCAGTATTTT. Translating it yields CASRGRGGTDTQYF.

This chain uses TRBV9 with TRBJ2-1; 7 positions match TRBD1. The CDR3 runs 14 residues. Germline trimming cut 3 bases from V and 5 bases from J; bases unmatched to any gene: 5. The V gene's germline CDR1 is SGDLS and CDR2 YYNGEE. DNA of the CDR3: TGTGCCAGCAGCGGCCTTGGGACAGACAATGAGCAGTTCTTC. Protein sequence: CASSGLGTDNEQFF.

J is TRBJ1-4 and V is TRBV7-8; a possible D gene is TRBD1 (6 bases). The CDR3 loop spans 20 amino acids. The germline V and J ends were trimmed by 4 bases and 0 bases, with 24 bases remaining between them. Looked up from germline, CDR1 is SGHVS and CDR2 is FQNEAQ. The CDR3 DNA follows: TGTGCCAGCAGCTCCCATAGAAGACTTACAGGGAATGCAACTAATGAAAAACTGTTTTTT. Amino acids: CASSSHRRLTGNATNEKLFF.

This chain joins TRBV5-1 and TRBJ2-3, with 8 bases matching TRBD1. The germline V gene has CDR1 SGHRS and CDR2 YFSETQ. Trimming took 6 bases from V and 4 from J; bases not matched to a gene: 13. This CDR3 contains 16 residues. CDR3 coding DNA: TGCGCCAGCACTTTGCCTTCCGGGACAGGAGCAGATACGCAGTATTTT. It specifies CASTLPSGTGADTQYF.

The CDR3 reads CASSPGGRGTYEQYF. CDR3 sequence (DNA): TGTGCCAGCAGCCCTGGCGGGAGGGGAACCTACGAGCAGTACTTC. The chain couples TRBV13 to TRBJ2-7; TRBD2 agrees at 9 bases. V dropped 5 bases and J dropped 2; count of bases not matched to a gene: 7. Germline lookup yields CDR1 PRHDT and CDR2 FYEKMQ (reference sequence). This CDR3 is 15 amino acids long.

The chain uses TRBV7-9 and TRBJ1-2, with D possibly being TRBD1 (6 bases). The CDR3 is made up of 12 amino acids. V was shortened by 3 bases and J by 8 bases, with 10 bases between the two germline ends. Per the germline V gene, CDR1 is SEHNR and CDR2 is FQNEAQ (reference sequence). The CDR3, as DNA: TGTGCCAGCAGCTTCCAGGGGTTCGGCTACACCTTC. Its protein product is CASSFQGFGYTF.

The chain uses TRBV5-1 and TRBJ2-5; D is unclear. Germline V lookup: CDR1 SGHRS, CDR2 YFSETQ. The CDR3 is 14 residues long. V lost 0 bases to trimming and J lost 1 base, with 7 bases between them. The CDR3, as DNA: TGCGCCAGCAGCTTGGACTCGGGCCAAGAGACCCAGTACTTC. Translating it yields CASSLDSGQETQYF.

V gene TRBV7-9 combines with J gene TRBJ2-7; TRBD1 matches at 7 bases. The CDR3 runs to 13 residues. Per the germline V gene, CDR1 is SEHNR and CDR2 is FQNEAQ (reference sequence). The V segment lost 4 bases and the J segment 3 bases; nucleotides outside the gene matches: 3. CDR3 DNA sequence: TGTGCCAGCAGCTCCCGGGACAGCTACGAGCAGTACTTC. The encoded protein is CASSSRDSYEQYF.

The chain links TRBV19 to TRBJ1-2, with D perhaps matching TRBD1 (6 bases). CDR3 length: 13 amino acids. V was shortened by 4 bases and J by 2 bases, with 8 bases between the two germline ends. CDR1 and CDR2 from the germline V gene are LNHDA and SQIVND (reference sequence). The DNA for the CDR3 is TGTGCCAGTAGTACCCAGGGGAACTATGGCTACACCTTC. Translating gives CASSTQGNYGYTF.